This record covers a single T cell receptor (beta chain). Its specificity is not known. The CDR3 has 16 residues. Germline CDR1 is SGHRS and CDR2 is YFSETQ. J lost 0 bases, V lost 4 bases, and 4 bases had no gene match. The data were taken from a study of siplizumab effects on memory and regulatory T cells. Study results and caveats: Alloreactive sequences whose origin lay in unstimulated CD4+ memory cells were significantly reduced by siplizumab. The diversity of naive T cells seemed greater than that of memory cells, and their alloresponse contribution seemed major.

Clones were sequenced by immunoSEQ multiplex PCR, and TCRdb holds only the in-frame ones, with some missing. Of some 100,000 clones in the sample, 91% were seen once. Sequencing used CD4+ T cells sorted from blood. This sequence joins TRBV5-1 and TRBJ2-3, with TRBD2 matching over 11 bases. The TCR was taken from a human donor in good health. Some clones in this sample may be carry-over from other donors' samples. CDR3 coding DNA: TGCGCCAGCAGCCCGGGACTAGCGGATAGCACAGATACGCAGTATTTT. Translating gives CASSPGLADSTDTQYF.